This T cell receptor (beta chain) was profiled in a study of CD8 T cells in Susac syndrome. With random hexamers, roughly 0.45 to 1 ug RNA was reverse transcribed. TCRdb reprocessed the immunoSEQ multiplex PCR reads with MiXCR, giving one entry per CDR3 protein. Found here are some 180,000 distinct CDR3 sequences, approximately 95% of them singletons; the top ten hold approximately 0.098%. In its sample, this clonotype was seen once. The J segment lost 1 base and the V segment lost 5 bases, leaving 4 bases of the junction unmatched. The CDR3 has 15 amino acids. The TCR sequence derives from a human donor in good health. The rearrangement joins TRBV12-3 or TRBV12-4 to TRBJ1-5; 8 positions match TRBD1. The sample comprised CD4+ T cells from PBMCs. The CDR3: CASSVQGVSNQPQHF. CDR3 sequence (DNA): TGTGCCAGCAGTGTACAGGGGGTCAGCAATCAGCCCCAGCATTTT.